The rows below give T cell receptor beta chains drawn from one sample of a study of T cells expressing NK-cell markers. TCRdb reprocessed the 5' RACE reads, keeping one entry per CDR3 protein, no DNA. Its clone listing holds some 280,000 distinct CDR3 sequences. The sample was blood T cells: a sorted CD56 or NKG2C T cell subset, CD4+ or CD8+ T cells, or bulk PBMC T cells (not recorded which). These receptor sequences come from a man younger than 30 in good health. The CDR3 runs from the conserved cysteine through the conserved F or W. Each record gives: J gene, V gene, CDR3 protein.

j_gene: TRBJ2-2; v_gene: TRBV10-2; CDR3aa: CASSDPPLAGGNTGELFF
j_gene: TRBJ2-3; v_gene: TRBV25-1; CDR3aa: CASSIWDTQYF
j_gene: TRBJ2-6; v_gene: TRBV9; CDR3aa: CASSVGGGSGANVLTF
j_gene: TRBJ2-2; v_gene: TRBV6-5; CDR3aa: CASSSIAGGVAGELFF
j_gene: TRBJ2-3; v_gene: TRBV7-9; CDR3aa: CASSPKNRLSDTQYF
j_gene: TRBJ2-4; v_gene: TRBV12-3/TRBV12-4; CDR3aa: CASSLSGTGQEYF
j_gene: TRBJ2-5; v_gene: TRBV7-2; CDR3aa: CASSSLLQREWKETQYF
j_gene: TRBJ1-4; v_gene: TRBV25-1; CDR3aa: CASSHLGYEKLFF
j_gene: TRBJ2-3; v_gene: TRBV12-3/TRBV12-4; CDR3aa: CASRSLAATTDTQYF
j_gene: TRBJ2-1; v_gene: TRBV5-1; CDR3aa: CASSGGSWGGEQFF
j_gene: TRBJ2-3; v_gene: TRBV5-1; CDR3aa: CASSPWGSPSTDTQYF
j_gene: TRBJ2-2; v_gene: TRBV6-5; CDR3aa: CASSYFREGTGELFF
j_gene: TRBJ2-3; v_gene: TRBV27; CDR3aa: CASSLGRTGGTDTQYF
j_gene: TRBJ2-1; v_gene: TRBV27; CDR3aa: CASNRDRGALNEQFF
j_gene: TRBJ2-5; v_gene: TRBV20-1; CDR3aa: CSASLAGASQETQYF
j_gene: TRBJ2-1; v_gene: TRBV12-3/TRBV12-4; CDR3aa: CASSPQTYYNEQFF
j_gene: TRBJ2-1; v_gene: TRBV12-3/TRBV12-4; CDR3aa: CASREGVDEQFF
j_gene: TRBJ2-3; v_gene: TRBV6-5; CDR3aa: CASSQGLGTQYF
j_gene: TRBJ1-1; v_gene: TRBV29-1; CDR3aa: CSGRSANTEAFF
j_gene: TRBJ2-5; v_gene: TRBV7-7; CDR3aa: CASSQGPRETQYF
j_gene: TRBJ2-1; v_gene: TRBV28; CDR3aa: CASSSRLAGGRSYNEQFF
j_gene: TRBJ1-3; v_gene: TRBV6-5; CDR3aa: CASSYSIGNTIYF
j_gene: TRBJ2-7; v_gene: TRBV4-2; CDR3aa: CASSQDRQGYEQYF
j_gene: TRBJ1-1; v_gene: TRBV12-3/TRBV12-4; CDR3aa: CASSYSGSTEAFF
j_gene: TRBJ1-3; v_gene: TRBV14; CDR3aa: CASSQAGSGNTIYF
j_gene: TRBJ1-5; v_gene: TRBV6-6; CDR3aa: CASREEDNQPQHF
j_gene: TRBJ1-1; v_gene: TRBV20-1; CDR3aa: CSAREPRGRSEAFF
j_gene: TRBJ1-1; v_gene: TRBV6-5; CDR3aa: CASFREDTEAFF
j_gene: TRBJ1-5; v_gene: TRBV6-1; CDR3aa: CALGSDRAQPQHF
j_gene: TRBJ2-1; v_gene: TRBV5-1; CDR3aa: CASSLEPSGRNEQFF
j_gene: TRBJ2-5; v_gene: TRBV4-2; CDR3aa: CASSPAEGRAGETQYF
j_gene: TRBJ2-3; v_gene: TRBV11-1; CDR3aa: CASRPVPRGGQSVDTQYF
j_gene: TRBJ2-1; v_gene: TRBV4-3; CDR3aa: CASSQDLAGRDSYNEQFF
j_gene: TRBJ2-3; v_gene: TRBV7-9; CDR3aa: CASSSGWGSTDTQYF
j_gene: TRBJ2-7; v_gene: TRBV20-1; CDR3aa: CSARVKGPGTYEQYF
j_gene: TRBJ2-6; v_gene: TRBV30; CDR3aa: CAWKGKGIQANVLTF
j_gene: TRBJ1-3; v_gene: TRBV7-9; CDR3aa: CASSLALTGTGNTIYF
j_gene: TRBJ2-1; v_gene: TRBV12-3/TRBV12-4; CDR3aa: CASTDSGRPNEQFF
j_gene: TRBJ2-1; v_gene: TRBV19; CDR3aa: CASSIAASGAPNNEQFF
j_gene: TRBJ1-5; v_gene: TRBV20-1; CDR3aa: CSAREGAGGGRGNQPQHF
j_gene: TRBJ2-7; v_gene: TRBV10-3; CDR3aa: CAISPGTMYEQYF
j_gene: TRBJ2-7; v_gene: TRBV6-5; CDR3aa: CASRPLDSRAYEQYF
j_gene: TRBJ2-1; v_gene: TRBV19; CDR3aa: CASNQQRGGEQFF
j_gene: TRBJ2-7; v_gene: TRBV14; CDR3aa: CASSQDHHREYEQYF
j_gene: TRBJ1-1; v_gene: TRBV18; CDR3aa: CASSPARDRPLDTEAFF
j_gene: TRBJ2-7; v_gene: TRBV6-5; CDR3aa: CASRRTSGVSYEQYF
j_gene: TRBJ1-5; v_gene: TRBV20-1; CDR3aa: CSARVDNHGPQHF
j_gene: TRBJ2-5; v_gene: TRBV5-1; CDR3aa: CASSGGGKESETQYF
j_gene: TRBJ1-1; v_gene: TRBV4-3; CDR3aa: CASSHLSPGTEAFF
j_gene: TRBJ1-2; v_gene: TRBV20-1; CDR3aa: CSARHDRNYGYTF
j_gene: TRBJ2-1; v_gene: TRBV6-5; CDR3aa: CASSYWLAGGGNEQFF
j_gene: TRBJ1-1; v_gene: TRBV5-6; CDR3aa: CASSEAGQGKNTEAFF
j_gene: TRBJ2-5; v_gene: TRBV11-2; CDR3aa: CASSPSRDGRETQYF